Following are 12 T cell receptor beta chains from one sample sequenced in a study of CD8 T cells in ankylosing spondylitis. Study-wide points: It appeared that ankylosing spondylitis blood was characterized by a TCR beta motif of roughly 8 highly homologous variants.

Their antigen targets remain unknown. Via MiXCR, TCRdb re-called the 5' RACE reads, giving one row per CDR3 protein. The profile shows 350,000 to 450,000 distinct CDR3 sequences, 25% to 30% of them singletons. Material: blood, either unsorted or a sorted T cell fraction (not recorded which). The receptors derive from a male donor with ankylosing spondylitis.

The chain employs TRBV25-1 and TRBJ2-5, with 10 bases lining up with TRBD1. The CDR3 totals 17 residues. The junction had 14 bases not matched to a gene; V was cut back by 5 bases and J by 5 bases. Germline assignment: CDR1 MGHDK and CDR2 SYGVNS. The DNA for the CDR3 is TGTGCCAGCAGTCTCGGGAGGGACAGGGGTGTTAGGGAGACCCAGTACTTC. As protein: CASSLGRDRGVRETQYF.

A few counts support this clonotype. The chain links TRBV7-2 to TRBJ2-7; TRBD2 might be the D (5 bases). The V gene lost 6 bases and the J gene lost 3 bases, with 18 bases spanning the gap. Germline V lookup: CDR1 SGHTA, CDR2 FQGNSA. The CDR3 totals 15 residues. The CDR3 is CASRLRYSDNYEQYF. The CDR3 DNA reads as TGTGCCAGCAGGCTTAGATATAGCGACAACTACGAGCAGTACTTC.

V usage is TRBV5-1 and J usage is TRBJ1-4; 9 positions agree with TRBD1. The CDR3 has 14 residues. Germline CDR1 is SGHRS and CDR2 is YFSETQ. The J segment lost 7 bases and the V segment lost 4 bases, leaving 5 bases of the junction unmatched. CDR3 protein: CASSVSGQGEKLFF. The CDR3 DNA follows: TGCGCCAGCAGCGTCTCGGGACAGGGTGAAAAACTGTTTTTT.

V is TRBV20-1 and J is TRBJ2-1; 16 bases are a match to TRBD2. Trimming cost V 4 bases and J 6 bases; bases outside gene matches: 12. The germline V gene has CDR1 DFQATT and CDR2 SNEGSKA (reference sequence). The CDR3 is 18 amino acids. The chain's CDR3 is CSAIPGLAGGSFANEQFF. The CDR3 DNA reads as TGCAGTGCTATTCCGGGACTAGCGGGAGGGAGCTTCGCCAATGAGCAGTTCTTC.

V and J are TRBV3-1 and TRBJ2-1, with 12 bases matching TRBD2. CDR3 length: 16 amino acids. The V gene's germline CDR1 is LGHDT and CDR2 YNNKEL (reference sequence). V shed 6 bases and J 1 base; nucleotides not matched to a gene: 4. This chain's CDR3 is CASRLGLAGSYNEQFF. CDR3 nucleotide sequence: TGTGCCAGCAGACTAGGACTAGCGGGGTCCTACAATGAGCAGTTCTTC.

This clonotype was recorded at least ten times. This rearrangement joins TRBV5-1 to TRBJ1-1; 7 bases align to TRBD1. J was trimmed by 3 bases and V by 5 bases; bases with no gene match: 13. CDR1 and CDR2 from the germline V gene are SGHRS and YFSETQ. This CDR3 has 16 amino acids. DNA of the CDR3: TGCGCCAGCAGTACCAGACAGGGAGATCCGGACACTGAAGCTTTCTTT. Translated: CASSTRQGDPDTEAFF.

This clonotype turned up a few times. The chain recombines TRBV5-1 with TRBJ2-2; a weak D match, TRBD1 (6 bases). The V and J ends lost 4 bases and 1 base respectively, with 11 bases between them. Germline V gives CDR1 SGHRS, CDR2 YFSETQ. CDR3 size: 15 residues. For the CDR3, the DNA is TGCGCCAGCAGCAAATCGGACAGGAACACCGGGGAGCTGTTTTTT. This translates into CASSKSDRNTGELFF.

The rearrangement links TRBV5-1 to TRBJ1-2, with TRBD1 identical over 9 bases. V trimming: 4 bases; J trimming: 7 bases; junction bases outside the gene matches: 5. The germline CDR1 and CDR2 sequences are SGHRS and YFSETQ. The CDR3 totals 13 residues. This chain's CDR3 is CASSPDRGFGYTF. In nucleotides, the CDR3 is TGCGCCAGCAGCCCTGACAGGGGGTTTGGCTACACCTTC.

The chain carries TRBV3-1 and TRBJ2-2, with a possible D match to TRBD1 (6 bases). Germline lookup yields CDR1 LGHDT and CDR2 YNNKEL (reference sequence). V gave up 4 bases and J gave up 4 bases, with 13 bases separating them. The CDR3 runs 15 residues. The CDR3 reads CASSPPRGGTGELFF. The DNA of the CDR3 is TGTGCCAGCAGCCCTCCCAGGGGTGGCACCGGGGAGCTGTTTTTT.

The chain is built from TRBV15 and TRBJ2-1, with D perhaps TRBD2 (7 bases). There are 16 residues in the CDR3. CDR1 and CDR2 from the germline V gene are LNHNV and YYDKDF (reference sequence). The V end lost 4 bases, the J end lost 7 bases, and 20 bases lay between the germline ends. The CDR3 protein is CATSKYVVQGGNEQFF. In DNA form, the CDR3 reads TGTGCCACCAGCAAGTATGTAGTACAGGGAGGGAATGAGCAGTTCTTC.

V and J are TRBV5-5 and TRBJ2-5; D ambiguous. The CDR3 is 14 amino acids. V lost 3 bases and J lost 5, with 14 bases in between. Germline V gene data show CDR1 as SGHKS and CDR2 as YYEKEE (reference sequence). CDR3: CASSSRPVGETQYF. CDR3 coding DNA: TGTGCCAGCAGCTCCCGCCCAGTAGGGGAGACCCAGTACTTC.

This clonotype was detected a few times. The chain employs TRBV5-1 and TRBJ1-2; D not certain. Per the germline V gene, CDR1 is SGHRS and CDR2 is YFSETQ. This CDR3 is built from 13 residues. The germline V and J ends were trimmed by 4 bases and 6 bases, with 13 bases remaining between them. Here the CDR3 DNA reads TGCGCCAGCAGCCTTGGCGAAGGGAATGGCTACACCTTC. Encoded protein: CASSLGEGNGYTF. Looking up the rest from reference TRBV5-1 and TRBJ1-2 gives the full variable domain: KAGVTQTPRYLIKTRGQQVTLSCSPISGHRSVSWYQQTPGQGLQFLFEYFSETQRNKGNFPGRFSGRQFSNSRSEMNVSTLELGDSALYLCASSLGEGNGYTFGSGTRLTVV.